These 3 T cell receptor beta chains were sequenced from one sample in a study of CD8+CD57+ T cells in acquired aplastic anemia (dated by TCRdb to 2016 to 2019). The sample was run on an Illumina HiSeq 2000. Genomic DNA was used as template for profiling of TCR beta VDJ combinations and CDR3 sequences. TCRdb reran the public reads through fastp at Q25 and MiXCR, keeping productive beta chains. Entries that share a CDR3 protein sequence are merged under the most common genes and DNA. This sample comprises roughly 130,000 distinct CDR3 sequences, 48% of them detected only once. The ten largest clonotypes hold about 2.7% of the sample. The sequencing sample was made of sorted CD4+, CD8+, or CD8+CD57+ T cells (not recorded which) from PBMCs. These receptor sequences come from a human donor in good health, serving as a control.

Turning to this clonotype: The junction and the germline gene differ at one end; a read error may be behind it. This chain uses TRBV19 with TRBJ1-4; D ambiguous. CDR3 length: 14 residues. Germline V gives CDR1 LNHDA, CDR2 SQIVND (reference sequence). The CDR3 DNA is TGTGTCAGTAGGTCAGCGGGGTTATCTGAAAAACTGTTTTTT. It translates to CVSRSAGLSEKLFF.

The table lists this clonotype with many counts. The chain combines TRBV7-2 with TRBJ2-7, with a weak D call TRBD1 (8 bases). The CDR3 sequence is 14 residues long. V lost 6 bases and J 10 bases, leaving 22 bases between the germline ends. Per the germline V gene, CDR1 is SGHTA and CDR2 is FQGNSA. This chain's CDR3 is CASRRTGTTPHQYF. The DNA for the CDR3 is TGTGCCAGCAGGCGGACAGGGACTACCCCCCACCAGTACTTC. The entire variable domain, with the rest obtained from reference TRBV7-2 and TRBJ2-7, is as follows: GAGVSQSPSNKVTEKGKDVELRCDPISGHTALYWYRQSLGQGLEFLIYFQGNSAPDKSGLPSDRFSAERTGGSVSTLTIQRTQQEDSAVYLCASRRTGTTPHQYFGPGTRLTVT.

The chain uses TRBV19 and TRBJ2-5, with a possible D match to TRBD1 (6 bases). The ends were cut back, 4 bases at V and 4 bases at J, with 10 bases in the middle. Germline V CDR1 and CDR2: LNHDA, SQIVND (reference sequence). CDR3 length: 13 residues. As DNA, the CDR3 is TGTGCCAGTAGTACTACAGGGTTAGAGACCCAGTACTTC. Amino acids: CASSTTGLETQYF.